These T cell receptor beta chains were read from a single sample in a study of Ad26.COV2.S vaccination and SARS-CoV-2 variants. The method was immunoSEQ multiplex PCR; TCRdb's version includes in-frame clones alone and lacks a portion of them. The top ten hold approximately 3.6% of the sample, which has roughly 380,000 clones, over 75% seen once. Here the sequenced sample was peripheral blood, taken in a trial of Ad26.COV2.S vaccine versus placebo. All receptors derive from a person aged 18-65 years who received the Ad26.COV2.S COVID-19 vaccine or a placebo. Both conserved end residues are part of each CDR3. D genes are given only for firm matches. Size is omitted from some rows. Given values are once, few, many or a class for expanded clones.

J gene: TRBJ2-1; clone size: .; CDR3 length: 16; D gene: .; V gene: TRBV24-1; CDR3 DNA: TGTGCCACCAGTGATGCCAAATGGGATTCCTACAATGAGCAGTTCTTC; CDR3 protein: CATSDAKWDSYNEQFF
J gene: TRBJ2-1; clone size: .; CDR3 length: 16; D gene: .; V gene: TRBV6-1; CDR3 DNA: TGTGCCAGCAGTGAGAGCCTAGCGATTTTATACAATGAGCAGTTCTTC; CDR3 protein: CASSESLAILYNEQFF
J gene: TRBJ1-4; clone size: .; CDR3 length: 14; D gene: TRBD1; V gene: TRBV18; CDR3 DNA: TGTGCCAGCTCACCGGAAGGGGGCGGTGAAAAACTGTTTTTT; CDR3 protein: CASSPEGGGEKLFF
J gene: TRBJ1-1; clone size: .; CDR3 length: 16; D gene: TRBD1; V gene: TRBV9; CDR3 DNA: TGTGCCAGCAGCACCCGGACAGGGCCCGGTTCGACTGAAGCTTTCTTT; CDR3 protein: CASSTRTGPGSTEAFF
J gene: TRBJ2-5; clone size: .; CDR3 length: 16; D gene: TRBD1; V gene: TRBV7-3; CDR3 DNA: TGTGCCAGCAGCCCGGGCAGGGGGCCTCTAATGGAGACCCAGTACTTC; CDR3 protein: CASSPGRGPLMETQYF
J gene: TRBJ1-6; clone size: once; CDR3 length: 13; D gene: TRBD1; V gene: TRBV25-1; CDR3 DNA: TGTGCCAGCACGGGACAGGGGGCAACACCCCTCCACTTT; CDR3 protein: CASTGQGATPLHF
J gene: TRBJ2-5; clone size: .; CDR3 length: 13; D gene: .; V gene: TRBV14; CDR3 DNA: TGTGCCAGCAGCCAAGAACTAGGAGAGACCCAGTACTTC; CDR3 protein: CASSQELGETQYF
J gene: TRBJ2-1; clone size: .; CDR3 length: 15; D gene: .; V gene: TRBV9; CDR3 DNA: TGTGCCAGCAGTACCGGCCAGGGGGAGGGAGAGGAGCAGTTCTTC; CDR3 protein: CASSTGQGEGEEQFF
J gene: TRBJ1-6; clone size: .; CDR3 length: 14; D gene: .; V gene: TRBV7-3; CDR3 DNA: TGTGCCAGCAGCTTAGGTTCTGGGAATTCACCCCTCCACTTT; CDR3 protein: CASSLGSGNSPLHF
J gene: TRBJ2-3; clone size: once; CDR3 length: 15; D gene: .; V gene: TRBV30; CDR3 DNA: TGTGCCTGGGGACTAACAGGGAAAAGCACAGATACGCAGTATTTT; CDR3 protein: CAWGLTGKSTDTQYF
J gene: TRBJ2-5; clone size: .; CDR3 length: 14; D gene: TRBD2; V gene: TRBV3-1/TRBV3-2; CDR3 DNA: TGTGCCAGCAGCCTCGGGGGGGGACGTGAGACCCAGTACTTC; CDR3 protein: CASSLGGGRETQYF
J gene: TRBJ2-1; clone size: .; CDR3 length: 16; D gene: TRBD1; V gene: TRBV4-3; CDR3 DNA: TGCGCCAGCAGCCAAGTTGTAGGGACAGGTTACAATGAGCAGTTCTTC; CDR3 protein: CASSQVVGTGYNEQFF
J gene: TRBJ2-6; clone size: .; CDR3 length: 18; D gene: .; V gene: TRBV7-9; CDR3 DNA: TGTGCCAGCAGCCCGAGAGGGCAGGGCGGCTCTGGGGCCAACGTCCTGACTTTC; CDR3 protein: CASSPRGQGGSGANVLTF
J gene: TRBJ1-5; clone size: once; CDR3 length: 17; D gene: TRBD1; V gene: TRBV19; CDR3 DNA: TGTGCCAGTAGTATTGTCGCAGGGGGCTCGGTTGTCAGGGCCCAGCATTTT; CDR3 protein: CASSIVAGGSVVRAQHF
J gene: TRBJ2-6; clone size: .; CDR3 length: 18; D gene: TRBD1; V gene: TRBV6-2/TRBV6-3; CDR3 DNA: TGTGCCAGCAGTTCGTCCGGGACAGCGATCTCTGGGGCCAACGTCCTGACTTTC; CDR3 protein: CASSSSGTAISGANVLTF
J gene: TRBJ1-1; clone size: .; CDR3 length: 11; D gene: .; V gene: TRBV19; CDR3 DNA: TGTGCCAGTAATAGGAACACTGAAGCTTTCTTT; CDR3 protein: CASNRNTEAFF